Given below is one TCR beta chain in context. The repertoire was sequenced with immunoSEQ multiplex PCR; TCRdb's copy has only in-frame clones and lacks some. The sample lists around 190,000 clones; roughly 90% were seen once. The data were taken from a study of blood T cell repertoires in COVID-19. Across the whole study: T cells, B-cell-depleted T cells, or PBMCs provided the cDNA or gDNA that served as material.

V lost 1 base to trimming and J lost 7 bases; unmatched junction nucleotides: 13. CDR3 length: 16 residues. Germline values: CDR1 KGHSH, CDR2 LQKENI. The source of this sequence is a man aged 50-60 years with COVID-19, enrolled during active disease. The material sequenced was peripheral blood. The chain carries TRBV18 and TRBJ2-7; 7 nucleotides match TRBD1. The CDR3 region is CASSPRRQGEQGEQYF. The CDR3 DNA follows: TGTGCCAGCTCACCACGTCGTCAGGGAGAACAGGGGGAGCAGTACTTC.